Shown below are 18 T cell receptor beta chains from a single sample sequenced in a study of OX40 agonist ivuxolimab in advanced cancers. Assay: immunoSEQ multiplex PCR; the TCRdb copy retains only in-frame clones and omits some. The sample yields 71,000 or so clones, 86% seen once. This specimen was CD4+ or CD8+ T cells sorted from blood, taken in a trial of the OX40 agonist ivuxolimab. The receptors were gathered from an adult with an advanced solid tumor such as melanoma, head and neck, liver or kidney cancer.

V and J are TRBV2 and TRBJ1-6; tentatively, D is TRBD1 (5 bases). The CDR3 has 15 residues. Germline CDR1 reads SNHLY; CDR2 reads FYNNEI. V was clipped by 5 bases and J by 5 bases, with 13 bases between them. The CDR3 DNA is TGTGCCAGCAGTCTCGCGGGACGGGATAATTCACCCCTCCACTTT. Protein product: CASSLAGRDNSPLHF.

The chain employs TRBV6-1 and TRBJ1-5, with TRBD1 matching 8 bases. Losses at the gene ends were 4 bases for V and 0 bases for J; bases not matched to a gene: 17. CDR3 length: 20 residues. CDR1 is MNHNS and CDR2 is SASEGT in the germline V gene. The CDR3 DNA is TGTGCCAGCAGTGTTGTCAAGGACAGGGAAGTAATGTATAGCAATCAGCCCCAGCATTTT. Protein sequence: CASSVVKDREVMYSNQPQHF.

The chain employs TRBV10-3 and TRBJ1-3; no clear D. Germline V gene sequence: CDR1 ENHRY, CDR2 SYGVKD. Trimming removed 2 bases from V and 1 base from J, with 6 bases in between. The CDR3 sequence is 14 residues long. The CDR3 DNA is TGTGCCATCAGTGAGGCGGGTTCTGGAAACACCATATATTTT. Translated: CAISEAGSGNTIYF.

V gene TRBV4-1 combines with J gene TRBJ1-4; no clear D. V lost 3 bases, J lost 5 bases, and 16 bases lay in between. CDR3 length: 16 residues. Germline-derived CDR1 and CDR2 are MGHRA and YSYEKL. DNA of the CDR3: TGCGCCAGCAGCCAGGCGGGGTACAGTATAAATGAAAAACTGTTTTTT. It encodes CASSQAGYSINEKLFF.

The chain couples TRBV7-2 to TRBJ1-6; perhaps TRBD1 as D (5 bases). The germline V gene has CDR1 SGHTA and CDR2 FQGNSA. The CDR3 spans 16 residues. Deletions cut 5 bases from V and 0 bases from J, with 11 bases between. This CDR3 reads CASSPGTFSYNSPLHF. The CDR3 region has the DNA TGTGCCAGCAGCCCCGGGACTTTCTCCTATAATTCACCCCTCCACTTT. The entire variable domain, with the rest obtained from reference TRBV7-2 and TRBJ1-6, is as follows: GAGVSQSPSNKVTEKGKDVELRCDPISGHTALYWYRQSLGQGLEFLIYFQGNSAPDKSGLPSDRFSAERTGGSVSTLTIQRTQQEDSAVYLCASSPGTFSYNSPLHFGNGTRLTVT.

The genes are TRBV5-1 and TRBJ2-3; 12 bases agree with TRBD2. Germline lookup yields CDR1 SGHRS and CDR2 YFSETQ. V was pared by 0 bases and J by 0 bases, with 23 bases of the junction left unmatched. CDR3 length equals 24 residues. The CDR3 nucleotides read TGCGCCAGCAGCTTGGAGTCTTGGGCTAGCGGGAGGGCCGGAACACCCCTAAGCACAGATACGCAGTATTTT. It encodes CASSLESWASGRAGTPLSTDTQYF.

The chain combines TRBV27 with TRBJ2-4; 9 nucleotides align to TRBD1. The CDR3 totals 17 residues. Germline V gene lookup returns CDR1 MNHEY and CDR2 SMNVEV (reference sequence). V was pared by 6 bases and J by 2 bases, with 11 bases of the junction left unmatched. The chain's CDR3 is CASSSLTGGRTKNIQYF. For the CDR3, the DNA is TGTGCCAGCAGCTCCCTTACAGGGGGCCGGACCAAAAACATTCAGTACTTC.

DNA of the CDR3: TGTGCCAGCAGTTTATCGCAGGCCGGCAATGGCTACACCTTC. It codes for CASSLSQAGNGYTF. The chain couples TRBV28 to TRBJ1-2; D gene ambiguous. V was trimmed by 1 base and J by 6 bases, leaving 12 bases between them. Germline V gives CDR1 MDHEN, CDR2 SYDVKM. The CDR3 totals 14 residues.

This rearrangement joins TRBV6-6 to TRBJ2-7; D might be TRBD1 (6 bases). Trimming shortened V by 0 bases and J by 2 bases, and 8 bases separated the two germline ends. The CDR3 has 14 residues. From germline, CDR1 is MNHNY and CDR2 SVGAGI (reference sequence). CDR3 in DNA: TGTGCCAGCAGTTACTCGGGACAAACCTACGAGCAGTACTTC. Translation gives CASSYSGQTYEQYF.

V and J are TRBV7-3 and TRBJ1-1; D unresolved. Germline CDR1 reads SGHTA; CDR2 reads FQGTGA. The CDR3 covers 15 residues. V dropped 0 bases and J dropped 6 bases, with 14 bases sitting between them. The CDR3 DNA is TGTGCCAGCAGCTTAACTGGGTCGGTATGGGCTGAAGCTTTCTTT. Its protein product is CASSLTGSVWAEAFF.

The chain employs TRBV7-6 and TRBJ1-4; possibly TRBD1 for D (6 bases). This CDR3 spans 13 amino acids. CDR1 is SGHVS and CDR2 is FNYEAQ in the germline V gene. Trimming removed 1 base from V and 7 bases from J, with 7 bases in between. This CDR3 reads CASSLEQGEKLFF. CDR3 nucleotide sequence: TGTGCCAGCAGCTTAGAACAGGGTGAAAAACTGTTTTTT.

The CDR3 sequence is CASSEGGFFQETQYF. DNA of the CDR3: TGTGCCAGCAGTGAAGGGGGCTTCTTCCAAGAGACCCAGTACTTC. This chain uses TRBV6-1 with TRBJ2-5, with D perhaps matching TRBD1 (5 bases). CDR3 length equals 15 residues. V lost 1 base to trimming and J lost 1 base, with 10 bases between them. Germline V CDR1 and CDR2: MNHNS, SASEGT.

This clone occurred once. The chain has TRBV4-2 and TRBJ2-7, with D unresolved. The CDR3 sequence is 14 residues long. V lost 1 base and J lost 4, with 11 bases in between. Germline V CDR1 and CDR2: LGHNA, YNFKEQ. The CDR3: CASSQVSGQYEQYF. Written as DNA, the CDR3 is TGTGCCAGCAGCCAAGTGTCGGGCCAGTACGAGCAGTACTTC.

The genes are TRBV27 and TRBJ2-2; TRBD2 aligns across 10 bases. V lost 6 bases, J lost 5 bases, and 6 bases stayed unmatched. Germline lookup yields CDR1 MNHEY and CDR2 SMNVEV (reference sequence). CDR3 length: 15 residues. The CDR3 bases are TGTGCCAGCAGCCCTAGCGGGAGCTTGACCGGGGAGCTGTTTTTT. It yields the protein CASSPSGSLTGELFF.

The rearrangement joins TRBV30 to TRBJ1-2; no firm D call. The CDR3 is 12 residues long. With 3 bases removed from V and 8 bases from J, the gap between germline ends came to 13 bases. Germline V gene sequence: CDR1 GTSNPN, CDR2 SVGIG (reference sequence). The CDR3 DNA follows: TGTGCCTGGAGGATGAACTTTGGGGGCTACACCTTC. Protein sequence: CAWRMNFGGYTF.

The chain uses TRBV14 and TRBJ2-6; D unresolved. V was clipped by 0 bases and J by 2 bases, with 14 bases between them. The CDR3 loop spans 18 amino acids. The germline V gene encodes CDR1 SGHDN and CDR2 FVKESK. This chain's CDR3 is CASSQDLPGSTGANVLTF. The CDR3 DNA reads TGTGCCAGCAGCCAAGACCTACCTGGTAGTACTGGGGCCAACGTCCTGACTTTC.

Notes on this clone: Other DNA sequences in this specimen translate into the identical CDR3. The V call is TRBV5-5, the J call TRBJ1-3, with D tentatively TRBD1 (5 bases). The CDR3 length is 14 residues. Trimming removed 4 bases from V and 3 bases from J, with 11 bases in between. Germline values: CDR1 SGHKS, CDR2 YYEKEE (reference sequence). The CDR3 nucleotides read TGTGCCAGCAGCCCCTCAGGGTATGGAAACACCATATATTTT. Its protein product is CASSPSGYGNTIYF.

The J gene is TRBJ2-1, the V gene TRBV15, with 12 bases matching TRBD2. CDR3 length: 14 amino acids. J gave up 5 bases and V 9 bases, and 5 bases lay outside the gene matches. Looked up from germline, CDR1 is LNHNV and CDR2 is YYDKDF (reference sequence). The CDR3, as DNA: TGTGCCACGGAGACTAGCGGGAGTCACAATGAGCAGTTCTTC. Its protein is CATETSGSHNEQFF. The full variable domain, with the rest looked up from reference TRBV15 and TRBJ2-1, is DAMVIQNPRYQVTQFGKPVTLSCSQTLNHNVMYWYQQKSSQAPKLLFHYYDKDFNNEADTPDNFQSRRPNTSFCFLDIRSPGLGDTAMYLCATETSGSHNEQFFGPGTRLTVL.